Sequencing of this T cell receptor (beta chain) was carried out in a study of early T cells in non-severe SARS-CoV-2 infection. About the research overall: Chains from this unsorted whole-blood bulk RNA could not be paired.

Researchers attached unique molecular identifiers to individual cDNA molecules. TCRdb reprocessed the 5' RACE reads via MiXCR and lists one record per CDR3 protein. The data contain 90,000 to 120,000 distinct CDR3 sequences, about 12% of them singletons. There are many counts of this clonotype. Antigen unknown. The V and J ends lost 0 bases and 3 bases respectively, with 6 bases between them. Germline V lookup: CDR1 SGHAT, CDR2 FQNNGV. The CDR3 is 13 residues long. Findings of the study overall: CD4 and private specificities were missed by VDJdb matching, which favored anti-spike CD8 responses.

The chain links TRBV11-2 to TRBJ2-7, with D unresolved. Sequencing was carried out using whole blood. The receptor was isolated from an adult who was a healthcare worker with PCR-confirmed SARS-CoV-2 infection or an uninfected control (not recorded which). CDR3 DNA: TGTGCCAGCAGCTTAGAAGTCCGCTACGAGCAGTACTTC. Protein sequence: CASSLEVRYEQYF.